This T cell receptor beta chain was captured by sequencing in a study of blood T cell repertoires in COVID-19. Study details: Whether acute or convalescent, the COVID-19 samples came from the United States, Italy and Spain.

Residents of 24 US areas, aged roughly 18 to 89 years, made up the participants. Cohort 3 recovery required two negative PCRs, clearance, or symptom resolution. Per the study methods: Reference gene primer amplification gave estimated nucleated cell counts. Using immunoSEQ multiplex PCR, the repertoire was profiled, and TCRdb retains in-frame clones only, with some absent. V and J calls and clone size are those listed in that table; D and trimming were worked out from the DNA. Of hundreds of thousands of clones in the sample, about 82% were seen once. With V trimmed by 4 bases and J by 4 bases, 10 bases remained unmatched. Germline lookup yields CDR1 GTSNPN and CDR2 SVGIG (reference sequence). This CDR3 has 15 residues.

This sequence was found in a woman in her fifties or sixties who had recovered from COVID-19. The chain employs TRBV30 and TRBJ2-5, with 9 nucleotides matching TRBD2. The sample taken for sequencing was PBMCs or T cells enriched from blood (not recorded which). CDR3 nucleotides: TGTGCCTGGACCCCGGGTAGCGGGAGAGGAGAGACCCAGTACTTC. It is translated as CAWTPGSGRGETQYF. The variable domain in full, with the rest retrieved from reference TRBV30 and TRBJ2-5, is SQTIHQWPATLVQPVGSPLSLECTVEGTSNPNLYWYRQAAGRGLQLLFYSVGIGQISSEVPQNLSASRPQDRQFILSSKKLLLSDSGFYLCAWTPGSGRGETQYFGPGTRLLVL.